The 19 T cell receptor beta chains below all came from one sample that was sequenced in a study of OX40 agonist ivuxolimab in advanced cancers. The repertoire was sequenced with immunoSEQ multiplex PCR; TCRdb's copy has only in-frame clones and lacks some. The data hold roughly 60,000 clones, with under 90% observed a single time. The sample here was CD4+ or CD8+ T cells sorted from blood, taken in a trial of the OX40 agonist ivuxolimab. The receptors come from an adult with an advanced solid tumor such as melanoma, head and neck, liver or kidney cancer.

This rearrangement joins TRBV5-4 to TRBJ1-2; 9 bases match TRBD1. This CDR3 has 18 amino acids. Trimming at V came to 0 bases and at J to 6 bases, leaving 15 bases not matched to a gene. Germline V lookup: CDR1 SGHNT, CDR2 YYREEE (reference sequence). The DNA of the CDR3 is TGTGCCAGCAGCTTGGGGGCCCTACAGGGGGCGATCCCCAATGGCTACACCTTC. Encoded protein: CASSLGALQGAIPNGYTF.

V is TRBV27 and J is TRBJ2-1; TRBD2 is a possible D gene (6 bases). Trimming shortened V by 2 bases and J by 8 bases, and 10 bases separated the two germline ends. Germline CDR1 is MNHEY and CDR2 is SMNVEV (reference sequence). The CDR3 is 13 amino acids. CDR3: CASSLRGLDEQFF. In DNA, the CDR3 is TGTGCCAGCAGTTTACGGGGGTTGGATGAGCAGTTCTTC.

The chain is built from TRBV29-1 and TRBJ1-1; 7 bases map to TRBD1. V shed 5 bases and J 7 bases; nucleotides not matched to a gene: 13. Germline V gene sequence: CDR1 SQVTM, CDR2 ANQGSEA. The CDR3 is 14 amino acids. The CDR3 DNA sequence: TGCAGCGTTTTGCAGGGGGGGGTGAGCAGTGAAGCTTTCTTT. Translating gives CSVLQGGVSSEAFF.

The V call is TRBV18, the J call TRBJ2-5, with D perhaps assigned TRBD1 or TRBD2 (5 bases each). This CDR3 region has 13 residues. Deletions cut 5 bases from V and 2 bases from J, with 9 bases between. Germline CDR1 reads KGHSH; CDR2 reads LQKENI. This CDR3 is CASSAGAQETQYF. The CDR3 coding sequence is TGTGCCAGCTCAGCCGGGGCGCAAGAGACCCAGTACTTC.

To note about this clone: A junction boundary mismatches the germline segment, possibly from a read error. V usage is TRBV10-1 and J usage is TRBJ2-7; no reliable D call. This CDR3 is built from 12 residues. Germline CDR1 WNHNN, CDR2 SYGVQD (reference sequence). The CDR3 DNA sequence: TGCGCCAGCAGTGACAATGGGCGCGCACTCTTATTC. Translating it yields CASSDNGRALLF.

The chain is built from TRBV7-2 and TRBJ2-1; 10 nucleotides agree with TRBD2. The CDR3 sequence is 19 residues long. The J segment lost 6 bases and the V segment lost 2 bases, leaving 16 bases of the junction unmatched. Per germline, CDR1 SGHTA and CDR2 FQGNSA. The CDR3 coding sequence is TGTGCCAGCAGCTTACATGCCAGCCGGACTAGCGGATGGGGCAATGAGCAGTTCTTC. It codes for CASSLHASRTSGWGNEQFF.

This chain joins TRBV2 and TRBJ1-2; possible D gene TRBD1, 5 bases. This CDR3 spans 14 amino acids. Germline values: CDR1 SNHLY, CDR2 FYNNEI. V was shortened by 3 bases and J by 8 bases, with 16 bases between the two germline ends. As DNA, the CDR3 is TGTGCCAGCAGTGAGAGGCAGGGTATGAGCGGCTACACCTTC. Protein sequence: CASSERQGMSGYTF.

This clone has just a few counts. V usage is TRBV19 and J usage is TRBJ2-7; TRBD1 agrees at 7 bases. Per the germline V gene, CDR1 is LNHDA and CDR2 is SQIVND (reference sequence). The CDR3 covers 14 residues. The V segment lost 8 bases and the J segment 1 base; nucleotides outside the gene matches: 8. The CDR3 is CASRDRAFSYEQYF. CDR3 in DNA: TGTGCCAGTCGGGACAGAGCTTTTTCCTACGAGCAGTACTTC.

The chain is built from TRBV7-9 and TRBJ2-3, with 12 nucleotides matching TRBD2. The CDR3 has 14 amino acids. V shed 3 bases and J 6 bases; nucleotides not matched to a gene: 1. CDR1 and CDR2 from the germline V gene are SEHNR and FQNEAQ (reference sequence). The CDR3 loop is CASSFTSGRDTQYF. CDR3 DNA sequence: TGTGCCAGCAGCTTTACTAGCGGGAGGGATACGCAGTATTTT.

The chain has TRBV6-6 and TRBJ2-3, with D unresolved. Per the germline V gene, CDR1 is MNHNY and CDR2 is SVGAGI (reference sequence). V lost 5 bases and J 0 bases, leaving 9 bases between the germline ends. The CDR3 is made up of 14 amino acids. The CDR3 protein is CASSMTRSTDTQYF. CDR3 bases: TGTGCCAGCAGTATGACTCGTAGCACAGATACGCAGTATTTT.

This chain joins TRBV14 and TRBJ2-3; D possibly corresponds to TRBD1 (6 bases). CDR3 length: 22 residues. Per the germline V gene, CDR1 is SGHDN and CDR2 is FVKESK. V was pared by 1 base and J by 3 bases, with 32 bases between. The chain's CDR3 is CASSQVGLAERDKNKNTDTQYF. Here the CDR3 DNA reads TGTGCCAGCAGCCAAGTAGGCTTGGCGGAACGGGACAAAAATAAGAATACAGATACGCAGTATTTT.

This clone appeared once. The chain has TRBV18 and TRBJ2-7, with 7 bases identical to TRBD1. V was clipped by 3 bases and J by 3 bases; unmatched bases: 8. CDR1 is KGHSH and CDR2 is LQKENI in the germline V gene. CDR3 size: 15 residues. The CDR3 bases are TGTGCCAGCTCACCTACAGGGGCCCCCTTCTACGAGCAGTACTTC. The encoded protein is CASSPTGAPFYEQYF.

V is TRBV9 and J is TRBJ2-1, with D unresolved. Germline CDR1 SGDLS, CDR2 YYNGEE. The length of the CDR3 is 15 residues. V dropped 0 bases and J dropped 3 bases, with 10 bases sitting between them. DNA of the CDR3: TGTGCCAGCAGCGTAGACTGGGATCACTACAATGAGCAGTTCTTC. Translating gives CASSVDWDHYNEQFF.

The CDR3 sequence: CASRSGNSNQPQHF. CDR3 nucleotides: TGTGCCAGCAGGTCCGGCAACTCTAATCAGCCCCAGCATTTT. This sequence joins TRBV6-1 and TRBJ1-5; D not resolved. Trimming pared 6 bases from V and 4 bases from J, leaving 13 bases between. The CDR3 length is 14 residues. The germline CDR1 and CDR2 sequences are MNHNS and SASEGT.

Comment on this clone: Other nucleotide sequences from this sample produce the same CDR3. The chain uses TRBV7-3 and TRBJ2-1; D gene ambiguous. The CDR3 covers 17 residues. Germline V lookup: CDR1 SGHTA, CDR2 FQGTGA. Trimming took off 1 base at V and 0 bases at J, with 13 bases between the two ends. CDR3 DNA sequence: TGTGCCAGCAGCTTAAACCCCTCCGGAGCCTCCTACAATGAGCAGTTCTTC. This gives the protein CASSLNPSGASYNEQFF.

The chain employs TRBV25-1 and TRBJ2-7, with a weak D call TRBD2 (6 bases). The CDR3 is 14 residues long. V was shortened by 5 bases and J by 3 bases, with 14 bases between the two germline ends. Germline values: CDR1 MGHDK, CDR2 SYGVNS. The CDR3 DNA follows: TGTGCCAGCAGTCGCCACGGGACTTACTACGAGCAGTACTTC. Translated, it gives CASSRHGTYYEQYF.

The chain is built from TRBV7-9 and TRBJ1-5; 11 nucleotides match TRBD1. The CDR3 is made up of 17 amino acids. CDR1 is SEHNR and CDR2 is FQNEAQ in the germline V gene (reference sequence). V lost 1 base to trimming and J lost 4 bases; unmatched junction nucleotides: 6. This chain's CDR3 is CASSLVAGTGGNQPQHF. The CDR3 bases are TGTGCCAGCAGCTTAGTTGCCGGGACAGGGGGGAATCAGCCCCAGCATTTT. The full variable domain, with the rest looked up from reference TRBV7-9 and TRBJ1-5, is DTGVSQNPRHKITKRGQNVTFRCDPISEHNRLYWYRQTLGQGPEFLTYFQNEAQLEKSRLLSDRFSAERPKGSFSTLEIQRTEQGDSAMYLCASSLVAGTGGNQPQHFGDGTRLSIL.

This chain joins TRBV28 and TRBJ1-2, with TRBD1 matching 7 bases. The CDR3 is 15 amino acids. Germline CDR1 MDHEN, CDR2 SYDVKM. V lost 5 bases to trimming and J lost 7 bases; unmatched junction nucleotides: 13. The DNA for the CDR3 is TGTGCCAGCAGTAGCCTCGGGGAGGGGGCGTCTGGCTACACCTTC. Encoded protein: CASSSLGEGASGYTF.

This clone was seen only once. CDR3 in amino acids: CASSQGLGQLNYGYTF. Written as DNA, the CDR3 is TGCGCCAGCAGCCAAGGGCTAGGGCAGTTAAACTATGGCTACACCTTC. The chain links TRBV4-1 to TRBJ1-2; D gene unclear. The CDR3 is 16 residues long. The V end was cut by 1 base, the J end by 2 bases, with 14 bases between. Looked up from germline, CDR1 is MGHRA and CDR2 is YSYEKL.